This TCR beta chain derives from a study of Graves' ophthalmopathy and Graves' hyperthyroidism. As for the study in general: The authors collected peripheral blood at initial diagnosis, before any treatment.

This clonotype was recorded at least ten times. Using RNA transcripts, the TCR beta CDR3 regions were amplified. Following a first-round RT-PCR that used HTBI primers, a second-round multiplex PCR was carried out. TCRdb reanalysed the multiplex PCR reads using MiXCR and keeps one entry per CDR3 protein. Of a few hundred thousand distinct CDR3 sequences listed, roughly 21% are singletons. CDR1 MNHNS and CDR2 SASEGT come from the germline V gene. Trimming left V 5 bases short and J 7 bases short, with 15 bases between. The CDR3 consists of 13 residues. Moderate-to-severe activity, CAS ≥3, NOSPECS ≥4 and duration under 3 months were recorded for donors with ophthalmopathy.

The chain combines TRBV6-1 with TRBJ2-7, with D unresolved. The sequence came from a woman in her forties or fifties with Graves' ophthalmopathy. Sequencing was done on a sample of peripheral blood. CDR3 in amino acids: CASSRLEVGEQYF. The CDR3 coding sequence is TGTGCCAGCAGTCGACTGGAAGTGGGGGAGCAGTACTTC.